This T cell receptor beta chain stems from a study of shared clonotypes between healthy human individuals. Study outcomes and limitations: Relative to memory subsets, naive subsets generally showed larger estimated richness. Clonotype sharing among the donors was expected to vary with sequencing depth.

In the source study's methods: In the immunoSEQ data, sequences were junction-only and lacked quality scores, so filtering differed. Assay used: immunoSEQ multiplex PCR; TCRdb lists only in-frame clones, some missing. Clone size and the V and J calls come from that table; the DNA yielded D and trimming. The repertoire holds approximately 2,000,000 clones, with about nine tenths as singletons. Worth noting for this clone: What it recognizes is unknown. The same CDR3 can be traced to other DNA sequences in this sample.

The CDR3 spans 11 residues. Trimming pared 5 bases from V and 2 bases from J, leaving 4 bases between. In germline, CDR1 is SGHRS, CDR2 YFSETQ. This chain joins TRBV5-1 and TRBJ2-5; D uncertain. The receptor was derived from a man aged 18 to 29 in good health. Some clones in this sample may be carry-over from other donors' samples. Sequencing used naive CD4+ T cells from PBMCs. Stated subset: CD45RA+ positively selected. In DNA, the CDR3 is TGCGCCAGCAGGGGGCAAGAGACCCAGTACTTC. This gives the protein CASRGQETQYF.